A single T cell receptor beta chain is shown here with its context. No antigen is known for it. Looked up from germline, CDR1 is LNHDA and CDR2 is SQIVND (reference sequence). V was clipped by 9 bases and J by 2 bases, with 14 bases between them. The CDR3 is made up of 15 amino acids. The record originates from a study of cytomegalovirus exposure and HLA in healthy donors. The PCR contained 60 Vbeta and 13 Jbeta primers. The data were produced by immunoSEQ multiplex PCR, yet TCRdb's version contains in-frame clones alone and is incomplete. This sample's clone table lists over 100,000 clones. Whole-study results and caveats: Most of the TCR beta V segments (in an earlier analysis) were productive either about 87% or about 30% of the time.

The sample was PBMCs. The clonotype originates from a man aged 18-30 years in good health and CMV-seronegative. This chain links TRBV19 with TRBJ2-6, with a tentative D call TRBD1 (5 bases). The CDR3 coding sequence is TGTGCCAGCTATGCCCCCAGGGCTGGGGCCAACGTCCTGACTTTC. This translates into CASYAPRAGANVLTF.